What follows are 21 T cell receptor beta chains derived from one specimen sequenced in a study of blood T cell repertoires in COVID-19. Method: immunoSEQ multiplex PCR; TCRdb's copy keeps in-frame clones and lacks some. Among roughly 62,000 clones, approximately 79% were seen once, and the ten largest hold about 20%. Material for sequencing was peripheral blood. The receptor set was obtained from a woman at least 80 years old with active or convalescent COVID-19.

This clone was seen a single time. The chain combines TRBV7-8 with TRBJ1-2; TRBD1 agrees at 10 bases. Looked up from germline, CDR1 is SGHVS and CDR2 is FQNEAQ. The CDR3 loop spans 16 amino acids. V shed 5 bases and J 1 base; nucleotides not matched to a gene: 7. CDR3 sequence reads: CASSLTGGEYNYGYTF. The CDR3 DNA reads TGTGCCAGCAGCCTGACAGGGGGCGAATATAACTATGGCTACACCTTC.

The chain uses TRBV7-8 and TRBJ1-4; a possible D gene is TRBD1 (5 bases). The CDR3 length is 15 residues. Germline-derived CDR1 and CDR2 are SGHVS and FQNEAQ. V was trimmed by 0 bases and J by 8 bases, leaving 13 bases between them. This CDR3 reads CASSLARGFGEKLFF. CDR3 DNA sequence: TGTGCCAGCAGCTTAGCGCGGGGGTTTGGAGAAAAACTGTTTTTT.

This clone came up many times. V is TRBV6-4 and J is TRBJ1-1; maybe TRBD1 (5 bases). The CDR3 spans 14 residues. Trimming pared 7 bases from V and 4 bases from J, leaving 16 bases between. Germline V gene sequence: CDR1 MRHNA, CDR2 SNTAGT. CDR3 loop: CASTPNQGSTEAFF. The CDR3 nucleotides are TGTGCCAGCACCCCGAACCAGGGAAGCACTGAAGCTTTCTTT.

The CDR3 DNA reads TGTGCCAGCAGCTTAGTCCACCCTACAGGGGGTGGCTATGGCTACACCTTC. Translating it yields CASSLVHPTGGGYGYTF. The chain links TRBV7-9 to TRBJ1-2, with 8 bases identical to TRBD1. V lost 1 base to trimming and J lost 4 bases; unmatched junction nucleotides: 11. The germline V gene encodes CDR1 SEHNR and CDR2 FQNEAQ (reference sequence). The CDR3 spans 17 residues.

The chain uses TRBV10-3 and TRBJ2-6, with no clear D. The CDR3 runs 14 residues. CDR1 and CDR2 from the germline V gene are ENHRY and SYGVKD. Trimming took off 3 bases at V and 0 bases at J, with 3 bases between the two ends. In nucleotides, the CDR3 is TGTGCCATCAGTGATAGCTCTGGGGCCAACGTCCTGACTTTC. Translating it yields CAISDSSGANVLTF.

This clone was found a few times. This chain links TRBV11-2 with TRBJ1-1, with TRBD1 as a possible D gene (5 bases). In germline, CDR1 is SGHAT, CDR2 FQNNGV. V was trimmed by 5 bases and J by 1 base, leaving 14 bases between them. The CDR3 totals 15 residues. The CDR3 nucleotides read TGTGCCAGCAGCCTAGTGTGGCAGGGGAACACTGAAGCTTTCTTT. Amino acids: CASSLVWQGNTEAFF. Supplemented by reference TRBV11-2 and TRBJ1-1, the full variable domain reads EAGVAQSPRYKIIEKRQSVAFWCNPISGHATLYWYQQILGQGPKLLIQFQNNGVVDDSQLPKDRFSAERLKGVDSTLKIQPAKLEDSAVYLCASSLVWQGNTEAFFGQGTRLTVV.

The chain links TRBV6-1 to TRBJ1-2; no definite D call. With 1 base removed from V and 5 bases from J, the gap between germline ends came to 5 bases. The CDR3 runs 12 residues. The germline V gene has CDR1 MNHNS and CDR2 SASEGT. The DNA of the CDR3 is TGTGCCAGCAGTGAAGGAGGTTATGGCTACACCTTC. Its translation: CASSEGGYGYTF.

The DNA for the CDR3 is TGCGCCAGCAGCTCCCACACAGGGGGCGAAGGTGGCTACACCTTC. This codes for CASSSHTGGEGGYTF. The chain is built from TRBV5-1 and TRBJ1-2; 9 positions agree with TRBD1. V was pared by 3 bases and J by 7 bases, with 10 bases of the junction left unmatched. Per the germline V gene, CDR1 is SGHRS and CDR2 is YFSETQ. CDR3 length: 15 residues.

The chain recombines TRBV7-9 with TRBJ2-3; possibly TRBD1 for D (6 bases). Between the trimmed V and J ends, which lost 7 bases and 0 bases, there was a span of 14 bases. Per germline, CDR1 SEHNR and CDR2 FQNEAQ (reference sequence). This CDR3 spans 15 amino acids. In DNA, the CDR3 is TGTGCCAGCACCCCCGGGACATCTAGCACAGATACGCAGTATTTT. This codes for CASTPGTSSTDTQYF.

The chain employs TRBV15 and TRBJ1-2; 9 positions match TRBD1. The CDR3 extends over 13 amino acids. Germline V lookup: CDR1 LNHNV, CDR2 YYDKDF (reference sequence). V lost 5 bases, J lost 6 bases, and 4 bases stayed unmatched. As DNA, the CDR3 is TGTGCCACCAGCCGGGGACAGGGCAATGGCTACACCTTC. Translation gives CATSRGQGNGYTF. Complete variable domain (other parts from reference TRBV15 and TRBJ1-2): DAMVIQNPRYQVTQFGKPVTLSCSQTLNHNVMYWYQQKSSQAPKLLFHYYDKDFNNEADTPDNFQSRRPNTSFCFLDIRSPGLGDTAMYLCATSRGQGNGYTFGSGTRLTVV.

The chain couples TRBV3-1 (or the pseudogene TRBV3-2) to TRBJ1-6, with D hard to call. Trimming shortened V by 1 base and J by 5 bases, and 12 bases separated the two germline ends. Per the germline V gene, CDR1 is LGHDT and CDR2 is YNNKEL (reference sequence). The CDR3 is 16 amino acids. The CDR3 region has the DNA TGTGCCAGCAGCCAAGTTCAACACCAAGATAATTCACCCCTCCACTTT. Translated, it gives CASSQVQHQDNSPLHF.

The rearrangement joins TRBV18 to TRBJ2-3; 7 bases match TRBD2. From germline, CDR1 is KGHSH and CDR2 LQKENI. V lost 4 bases, J lost 5 bases, and 15 bases stayed unmatched. The CDR3 covers 17 residues. The CDR3 is CASSRQPSARGIDTQYF. DNA of the CDR3: TGTGCCAGCTCACGCCAGCCTTCGGCGCGGGGGATAGATACGCAGTATTTT.

This clone is medium-sized by share. The CDR3 region is CASGDPTGESTDTQYF. Written as DNA, the CDR3 is TGTGCTAGTGGCGACCCCACGGGAGAAAGCACAGATACGCAGTATTTT. J is TRBJ2-3 and V is TRBV12-5, with TRBD2 as a possible D gene (6 bases). The CDR3 sequence is 16 residues long. Germline V gene data show CDR1 as LGHNT and CDR2 as FRNRAP. The V end lost 6 bases, the J end lost 0 bases, and 16 bases lay between the germline ends.

The chain recombines TRBV19 with TRBJ1-3; a possible D gene is TRBD1 (5 bases). V was shortened by 6 bases and J by 0 bases, with 15 bases between the two germline ends. The length of the CDR3 is 16 residues. CDR1 is LNHDA, CDR2 SQIVND, per germline (reference sequence). The DNA for the CDR3 is TGTGCCAGTAGCCCTGGGGGGGGTCGCTCTGGAAACACCATATATTTT. This encodes CASSPGGGRSGNTIYF.

J is TRBJ1-4 and V is TRBV7-9; D is ambiguous. CDR1 and CDR2 from the germline V gene are SEHNR and FQNEAQ (reference sequence). Trimming took 4 bases from V and 7 from J, leaving 13 bases between them. The CDR3 is made up of 14 amino acids. CDR3 DNA sequence: TGTGCCAGCAGCTCGGACTTGGGGATTGAAAAACTGTTTTTT. It codes for CASSSDLGIEKLFF.

V is TRBV12-5 and J is TRBJ2-7, with D possibly being TRBD1 (6 bases). CDR1 and CDR2 from the germline V gene are LGHNT and FRNRAP. The CDR3 runs to 13 residues. The V gene lost 1 base and the J gene lost 6 bases, with 10 bases spanning the gap. This chain's CDR3 is CASGLGRGSEQYF. CDR3 in DNA: TGTGCTAGTGGTTTGGGCAGGGGATCCGAGCAGTACTTC.

V and J are TRBV5-6 and TRBJ1-5; 9 nucleotides match TRBD1. V shed 4 bases, J shed 7 bases, and the junction held 9 bases outside the gene matches. Germline CDR1 SGHDT, CDR2 YYEEEE. CDR3 length: 15 residues. Written as DNA, the CDR3 is TGTGCCAGCAGCAAGGACAGGGGCTACGGACAGCCCCAGCATTTT. This sequence encodes CASSKDRGYGQPQHF.

V usage is TRBV9 and J usage is TRBJ1-3; D is uncertain. V was cut by 3 bases and J by 0 bases, with 13 bases left in between. The CDR3 sequence is 16 residues long. CDR1 is SGDLS and CDR2 is YYNGEE in the germline V gene. CDR3 nucleotides: TGTGCCAGCAGCGATGTCCCTCTGCGCTCTGGAAACACCATATATTTT. Translating it yields CASSDVPLRSGNTIYF. The entire variable domain, with the rest obtained from reference TRBV9 and TRBJ1-3, is as follows: DSGVTQTPKHLITATGQRVTLRCSPRSGDLSVYWYQQSLDQGLQFLIQYYNGEERAKGNILERFSAQQFPDLHSELNLSSLELGDSALYFCASSDVPLRSGNTIYFGEGSWLTVV.

In its sample, this clone was seen once. The chain uses TRBV6-5 and TRBJ1-5; TRBD1 might be the D (5 bases). V lost 6 bases to trimming and J lost 6 bases, with 15 bases between them. The length of the CDR3 is 14 residues. Germline V gene data show CDR1 as MNHEY and CDR2 as SVGAGI. This CDR3 is CASSRGGEGQPQHF. The CDR3 DNA follows: TGTGCCAGCAGCCGCGGAGGGGAAGGTCAGCCCCAGCATTTT.

This clone showed up many times. The chain has TRBV14 and TRBJ2-1, with a possible D match to TRBD1 (5 bases). The CDR3 spans 16 residues. CDR1 SGHDN and CDR2 FVKESK come from the germline V gene. Trimming took off 4 bases at V and 4 bases at J, with 17 bases between the two ends. The CDR3 nucleotides are TGTGCCAGCAGCCCGCAGACAGTCACTGCATACAATGAGCAGTTCTTC. Protein sequence: CASSPQTVTAYNEQFF.

This clone has more than one count but fewer than ten. The V and J genes are TRBV7-9 and TRBJ1-1; D uncertain. Germline V gene data show CDR1 as SEHNR and CDR2 as FQNEAQ (reference sequence). Trimming pared 5 bases from V and 1 base from J, leaving 8 bases between. The CDR3 is 13 amino acids. The CDR3 DNA sequence: TGTGCCAGCAGCCCGAGCCCGAACACTGAAGCTTTCTTT. Amino acids: CASSPSPNTEAFF. Combining the CDR3 with reference TRBV7-9 and TRBJ1-1 gives the whole variable domain DTGVSQNPRHKITKRGQNVTFRCDPISEHNRLYWYRQTLGQGPEFLTYFQNEAQLEKSRLLSDRFSAERPKGSFSTLEIQRTEQGDSAMYLCASSPSPNTEAFFGQGTRLTVV.